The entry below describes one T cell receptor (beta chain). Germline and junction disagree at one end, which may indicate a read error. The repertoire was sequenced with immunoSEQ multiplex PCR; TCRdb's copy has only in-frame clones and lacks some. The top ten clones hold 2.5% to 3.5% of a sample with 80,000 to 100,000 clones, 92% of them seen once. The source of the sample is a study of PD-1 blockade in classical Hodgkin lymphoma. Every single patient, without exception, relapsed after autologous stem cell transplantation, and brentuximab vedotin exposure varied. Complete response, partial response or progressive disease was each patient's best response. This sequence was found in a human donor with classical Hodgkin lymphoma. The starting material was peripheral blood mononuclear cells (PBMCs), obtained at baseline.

The CDR3: CASSWDRAKF. The CDR3 DNA is TGTGCCAGCAGCTGGGACAGGGCCAAATTC. The chain joins TRBV2 to TRBJ1-2; 9 bases are shared with TRBD1. CDR3 length: 10 amino acids. Germline V gives CDR1 SNHLY, CDR2 FYNNEI.